These 14 T cell receptor beta chains were sequenced from one sample in a study of cytomegalovirus exposure and HLA in healthy donors (dated by TCRdb to about 2017). Receptor amplification or capture employed the immunoSEQ multiplex PCR assay. For the multiplex PCR, a mixture combining 60 forward primers for TCR Vbeta segments and 13 reverse primers for TCR Jbeta segments was used. What TCRdb holds here is the immuneACCESS table cut down to in-frame rearrangements. Part of the clones is not present; checked against another copy, under half of the missing clones reflect an unresolved V gene, and the others are unexplained. This sample holds 250,000 to 350,000 clones; just over 70% were observed only once. 2% to 2.5% of the sample is taken by the ten largest. What was sequenced was PBMCs. The receptors derive from a female donor in good health and CMV-seronegative.

J is TRBJ1-5 and V is TRBV19; D not certain. The CDR3 is 14 amino acids. V was trimmed by 0 bases and J by 1 base, leaving 4 bases between them. Germline-derived CDR1 and CDR2 are LNHDA and SQIVND (reference sequence). The CDR3 is CASSIDGSNQPQHF. CDR3 DNA: TGTGCCAGTAGTATAGACGGGAGCAATCAGCCCCAGCATTTT.

The chain links TRBV27 to TRBJ2-7; D might be TRBD1 (6 bases). Trimming took 2 bases from V and 0 from J, leaving 11 bases between them. Looked up from germline, CDR1 is MNHEY and CDR2 is SMNVEV (reference sequence). The CDR3 totals 15 residues. CDR3 sequence (DNA): TGTGCCAGCAGTTTAACGCAGGGGAGCTCCTACGAGCAGTACTTC. This encodes CASSLTQGSSYEQYF.

The CDR3 region has the DNA TGTGCCAGCAGCTTAGTCGACAGGGGGTATGGCTACACCTTC. Translated, it gives CASSLVDRGYGYTF. The J gene is TRBJ1-2, the V gene TRBV13; 9 nucleotides match TRBD1. The V gene end was trimmed by 1 base and the J gene end by 5 bases; junction bases not matched to a gene: 2. Germline V lookup: CDR1 PRHDT, CDR2 FYEKMQ (reference sequence). The length of the CDR3 is 14 residues.

The J gene is TRBJ2-7, the V gene TRBV18, with 8 bases lining up with TRBD1. Germline V CDR1 and CDR2: KGHSH, LQKENI. With 0 bases clipped from V and 9 bases from J, the junction kept 7 bases outside the gene matches. There are 14 residues in the CDR3. In nucleotides, the CDR3 is TGTGCCAGCTCACCACCAGCCCAGGGGGCGAGGCAGTACTTC. Protein sequence: CASSPPAQGARQYF.

The J gene is TRBJ2-1, the V gene TRBV5-1, with 12 nucleotides matching TRBD1. This CDR3 comprises 15 residues. With V trimmed by 2 bases and J by 6 bases, 3 bases remained unmatched. Germline CDR1 and CDR2: SGHRS and YFSETQ. The CDR3 loop reads CASSLGTGGFNEQFF. The DNA for the CDR3 is TGCGCCAGCAGCTTAGGGACAGGGGGCTTCAATGAGCAGTTCTTC. Drawing the rest from reference TRBV5-1 and TRBJ2-1, the complete variable domain is KAGVTQTPRYLIKTRGQQVTLSCSPISGHRSVSWYQQTPGQGLQFLFEYFSETQRNKGNFPGRFSGRQFSNSRSEMNVSTLELGDSALYLCASSLGTGGFNEQFFGPGTRLTVL.

This clone was counted only a few times. The V gene is TRBV7-8, the J gene TRBJ2-3; 7 positions match TRBD1. The V and J ends lost 7 bases and 0 bases, in that order; junction bases with no gene match: 13. The germline CDR1 and CDR2 sequences are SGHVS and FQNEAQ. CDR3 length: 17 residues. DNA of the CDR3: TGTGCCAGCATCAAGAATAGGACAGGCTTTAGCACAGATACGCAGTATTTT. Translated: CASIKNRTGFSTDTQYF.

This chain connects TRBV4-1 to TRBJ2-1, with D perhaps TRBD1 (6 bases). V shed 2 bases and J shed 13 bases, with 18 bases lying between them. Germline V gene sequence: CDR1 MGHRA, CDR2 YSYEKL. This CDR3 region has 14 residues. The CDR3 DNA is TGCGCCAGCAGCCAAATTGGACAGATACACCATCAGTTCTTC. It translates to CASSQIGQIHHQFF.

The chain has TRBV27 and TRBJ2-7, with 7 bases aligning to TRBD1. CDR1 is MNHEY, CDR2 SMNVEV, per germline (reference sequence). The CDR3 sequence is 14 residues long. Losses at the gene ends were 1 base for V and 3 bases for J; bases not matched to a gene: 3. CDR3 in amino acids: CASSLFSGGYEQYF. The CDR3 bases are TGTGCCAGCAGTTTATTTTCAGGGGGCTACGAGCAGTACTTC.

This sequence joins TRBV7-2 and TRBJ2-7; perhaps TRBD2 as D (5 bases). Germline CDR1 and CDR2: SGHTA and FQGNSA. V gave up 2 bases and J gave up 1 base, with 9 bases separating them. The CDR3 contains 14 residues. The CDR3 nucleotides are TGTGCCAGCAGCTTACGGTTAGCGTCCTACGAGCAGTACTTC. It is translated as CASSLRLASYEQYF.

The V call is TRBV6-1, the J call TRBJ2-1, with 9 bases lining up with TRBD2. This CDR3 is built from 15 residues. Germline V gene sequence: CDR1 MNHNS, CDR2 SASEGT. V was clipped by 4 bases and J by 5 bases; unmatched bases: 6. The CDR3 DNA sequence: TGTGCCAGCAGTGTTACTAGCGGGTTCGACAATGAGCAGTTCTTC. Translating gives CASSVTSGFDNEQFF.

This clone is a singleton in its sample. The chain couples TRBV7-9 to TRBJ2-5; 7 nucleotides agree with TRBD1. V trimming: 0 bases; J trimming: 9 bases; junction bases outside the gene matches: 7. The germline gives CDR1 SEHNR, CDR2 FQNEAQ (reference sequence). This CDR3 spans 14 amino acids. This chain's CDR3 is CASSLARQGRAQYF. CDR3 sequence (DNA): TGTGCCAGCAGCTTAGCTCGACAGGGCAGGGCCCAGTACTTC.

This rearrangement joins TRBV14 to TRBJ2-3; 9 positions match TRBD1. This CDR3 comprises 14 residues. CDR1 is SGHDN, CDR2 FVKESK, per germline. The J segment lost 10 bases and the V segment lost 1 base, leaving 6 bases of the junction unmatched. CDR3 protein: CASSQVGTGWAQYF. In nucleotides, the CDR3 is TGTGCCAGCAGCCAAGTAGGGACAGGGTGGGCGCAGTATTTT.

This sequence joins TRBV28 and TRBJ2-5; the match to TRBD2 covers 9 bases. The CDR3 runs to 13 residues. The germline V gene has CDR1 MDHEN and CDR2 SYDVKM. V dropped 3 bases and J dropped 6; count of bases not matched to a gene: 2. CDR3 coding DNA: TGTGCCAGCAGTTTTAGCGGGGGAAAGACCCAGTACTTC. Its protein product is CASSFSGGKTQYF.

This sequence joins TRBV27 and TRBJ2-1; 9 positions agree with TRBD2. J was trimmed by 5 bases and V by 3 bases; bases with no gene match: 2. The CDR3 is 14 residues long. Germline loops: CDR1 MNHEY, CDR2 SMNVEV (reference sequence). The CDR3 bases are TGTGCCAGCAGTTTTAGACTAGCGGACAATGAGCAGTTCTTC. Translation: CASSFRLADNEQFF.